One and the same sample provided the 29 T cell receptor beta chains below, sequenced in a study of Ad26.COV2.S vaccination and SARS-CoV-2 variants. Only in-frame clones appear in the TCRdb table, and some are missing; sequencing was by immunoSEQ multiplex PCR. In the table there are some 480,000 clones, around 90% of which are singletons. Treatment defined: 15 to 20 received Ad26.COV2.S at low or high dose, single or two shots; about 5 received placebo; per-sample allocation not given. Sampling occurred on day 63 after the first vaccine or placebo injection. The input for sequencing was peripheral blood, taken in a trial of Ad26.COV2.S vaccine versus placebo. The receptors were sampled from a person aged 18-65 years who received the Ad26.COV2.S COVID-19 vaccine or a placebo.

The V call is TRBV6-5, the J call TRBJ2-1, with a weak D call TRBD1 (6 bases). CDR1 and CDR2 (germline): MNHEY, SVGAGI. The CDR3 is made up of 11 amino acids. Trimming pared 6 bases from V and 15 bases from J, leaving 15 bases between. CDR3 in amino acids: CASRMTGPWFF. The CDR3 DNA is TGTGCCAGCAGGATGACAGGCCCATGGTTCTTC.

The rearrangement joins TRBV7-2 to TRBJ1-2; D ambiguous. CDR3 length: 15 amino acids. Per germline, CDR1 SGHTA and CDR2 FQGNSA. V shed 0 bases and J shed 7 bases, with 15 bases lying between them. CDR3 in amino acids: CASSLATAWYAGYTF. The CDR3 DNA reads as TGTGCCAGCAGCTTAGCCACAGCATGGTATGCTGGCTACACCTTC.

The chain couples TRBV7-2 to TRBJ1-2; D gene uncertain. The germline V gene has CDR1 SGHTA and CDR2 FQGNSA. This CDR3 has 14 residues. Trimming left V 1 base short and J 8 bases short, with 14 bases between. CDR3 sequence: CASSLDPGRRGYTF. CDR3 bases: TGTGCCAGCAGCTTAGATCCAGGCCGAAGAGGCTACACCTTC.

The chain is built from TRBV5-1 and TRBJ2-1; 7 positions match TRBD2. The CDR3 runs to 17 residues. CDR1 and CDR2 (germline): SGHRS, YFSETQ. Trimming removed 0 bases from V and 0 bases from J; junction bases left unmatched: 6. The CDR3 bases are TGCGCCAGCAGCTTGGCGGCGGGAGCTAGCTCCTACAATGAGCAGTTCTTC. The encoded protein is CASSLAAGASSYNEQFF.

V and J are TRBV5-4 and TRBJ2-7; D is perhaps TRBD1 (6 bases). Germline V lookup: CDR1 SGHNT, CDR2 YYREEE (reference sequence). The CDR3 is 13 residues long. The ends were cut back, 4 bases at V and 2 bases at J, with 10 bases in the middle. The CDR3 is CASSTGTTYEQYF. The DNA of the CDR3 is TGTGCCAGCAGCACCGGGACAACCTACGAGCAGTACTTC.

The chain carries TRBV28 and TRBJ2-7, with unresolved D. Trimming stripped 10 bases from V and 9 bases from J, with 13 bases between. Germline V lookup: CDR1 MDHEN, CDR2 SYDVKM. This CDR3 has 10 amino acids. The CDR3 spells CATLRLRQYF. CDR3 nucleotides: TGTGCCACCCTGCGGTTGCGGCAGTACTTC.

Points on this clone: Other DNA sequences in the same sample also yield this CDR3. This sequence joins TRBV28 and TRBJ2-2; D unclear. CDR3 length equals 12 residues. Germline values: CDR1 MDHEN, CDR2 SYDVKM. Written as DNA, the CDR3 is TGTGCTAGCTGGGGGAACACCGGGGAGCTGTTTTTT. This sequence encodes CASWGNTGELFF.

The DNA for the CDR3 is TGTGCCACCAGTGAAACTAGCGGGATCGGGTTAAATGAGCAGTTCTTC. Its protein product is CATSETSGIGLNEQFF. The chain recombines TRBV24-1 with TRBJ2-1, with TRBD2 matching over 10 bases. The CDR3 runs 16 residues. Germline CDR1 reads KGHDR; CDR2 reads SFDVKD. Trimming removed 4 bases from V and 7 bases from J; junction bases left unmatched: 9.

The chain recombines TRBV5-4 with TRBJ1-4; unclear D gene. Germline V lookup: CDR1 SGHNT, CDR2 YYREEE (reference sequence). The germline V and J ends were trimmed by 4 bases and 7 bases, with 20 bases remaining between them. The CDR3 is 16 residues long. CDR3 bases: TGTGCCAGCAGCCCTGCGAACACCCGACCTGGTGAAAAACTGTTTTTT. Translated, it gives CASSPANTRPGEKLFF.

V is TRBV10-3 and J is TRBJ1-3, with D maybe TRBD1 (5 bases). The CDR3 is 14 residues long. The V gene's germline CDR1 is ENHRY and CDR2 SYGVKD. Trimming pared 2 bases from V and 0 bases from J, leaving 5 bases between. The CDR3 DNA reads TGTGCCATCAGTGAGACAGGCTCTGGAAACACCATATATTTT. Its protein is CAISETGSGNTIYF.

The J gene is TRBJ2-7, the V gene TRBV4-1; the match to TRBD1 covers 8 bases. V trimming: 4 bases; J trimming: 5 bases; junction bases outside the gene matches: 10. The CDR3 runs to 15 residues. Per germline, CDR1 MGHRA and CDR2 YSYEKL. The CDR3 DNA sequence: TGCGCCAGCAGCCCATATGACAGGGGAGGAGACGAGCAGTACTTC. This gives the protein CASSPYDRGGDEQYF.

J is TRBJ2-7 and V is TRBV4-3; D remains unclear. The CDR3 sequence is 17 residues long. The V and J ends lost 4 bases and 2 bases respectively, with 21 bases between them. Germline V gene lookup returns CDR1 LGHNA and CDR2 YSLEER. CDR3 in DNA: TGCGCCAGCAGCCCAGGCCGTGGTGACGCAAAACCCTACGAGCAGTACTTC. Its translation: CASSPGRGDAKPYEQYF.

This clone was seen only once. The chain joins TRBV19 to TRBJ1-3; no definite D call. Germline loops: CDR1 LNHDA, CDR2 SQIVND (reference sequence). The V end was cut by 9 bases, the J end by 4 bases, with 10 bases between. The CDR3 covers 12 residues. CDR3 coding DNA: TGTGCCAGCACTCCCCAGGGAAACACCATATATTTT. Amino acid sequence: CASTPQGNTIYF.

This sequence joins TRBV7-8 and TRBJ2-1; TRBD2 matches 14 bases. V shed 4 bases, J shed 14 bases, and the junction held 4 bases outside the gene matches. The CDR3 has 13 residues. Per the germline V gene, CDR1 is SGHVS and CDR2 is FQNEAQ. CDR3 region: CASSSEGLAGEFF. For the CDR3, the DNA is TGTGCCAGCAGCTCTGAGGGACTAGCGGGGGAGTTCTTC.

The CDR3 sequence: CASRSGRSGANVLTF. The CDR3 DNA follows: TGTGCCAGTAGATCGGGGAGGTCTGGGGCCAACGTCCTGACTTTC. The chain recombines TRBV19 with TRBJ2-6; D may be TRBD2 (6 bases). Trimming shortened V by 6 bases and J by 1 base, and 10 bases separated the two germline ends. Germline-derived CDR1 and CDR2 are LNHDA and SQIVND (reference sequence). CDR3 length equals 15 residues.

Concerning this clone: Other DNA sequences in the sample encode the same CDR3. The rearrangement joins TRBV30 to TRBJ2-7; TRBD2 matches at 7 bases. V trimming: 4 bases; J trimming: 1 base; junction bases outside the gene matches: 1. Germline CDR1 and CDR2: GTSNPN and SVGIG (reference sequence). CDR3 length: 12 amino acids. For the CDR3, the DNA is TGTGCCTGGACTAGCGGATCCTACGAGCAGTACTTC. Its protein product is CAWTSGSYEQYF.

The chain uses TRBV28 and TRBJ2-1; 9 bases are a match to TRBD2. Germline V gene data show CDR1 as MDHEN and CDR2 as SYDVKM. V was clipped by 3 bases and J by 8 bases; unmatched bases: 8. The CDR3 loop spans 15 amino acids. Here the CDR3 reads CASSLAGGRVDEQFF. For the CDR3, the DNA is TGTGCCAGCAGTTTGGCGGGCGGGAGGGTTGATGAGCAGTTCTTC.

The chain is built from TRBV7-2 and TRBJ2-3, with D uncertain. V was shortened by 5 bases and J by 0 bases, with 15 bases between the two germline ends. The CDR3 is made up of 16 amino acids. Germline-derived CDR1 and CDR2 are SGHTA and FQGNSA. The CDR3 bases are TGTGCCAGCAGCCCCCAGAGGAGAACTAGCACAGATACGCAGTATTTT. It yields the protein CASSPQRRTSTDTQYF.

The chain joins TRBV9 to TRBJ2-2; 8 bases are shared with TRBD1. CDR1 and CDR2 from the germline V gene are SGDLS and YYNGEE. V lost 3 bases, J lost 6 bases, and 4 bases stayed unmatched. The CDR3 covers 14 residues. The DNA of the CDR3 is TGTGCCAGCAGCGGATCACAGGGGGCCGGGGAGCTGTTTTTT. It translates to CASSGSQGAGELFF.

The V and J genes are TRBV5-1 and TRBJ2-5; D is uncertain. The CDR3 covers 14 residues. CDR1 SGHRS and CDR2 YFSETQ come from the germline V gene. V was cut by 4 bases and J by 9 bases, with 19 bases left in between. The CDR3 here is CASSPTTTLMAQYF. The CDR3 nucleotides are TGCGCCAGCAGCCCAACTACTACCCTGATGGCCCAGTACTTC.

This CDR3 is CASSPSPASYGYTF. CDR3 DNA sequence: TGTGCCAGCAGCCCCTCCCCCGCCTCCTATGGCTACACCTTC. The rearrangement joins TRBV7-2 to TRBJ1-2, with no clear D. The CDR3 length is 14 residues. V shed 5 bases and J shed 4 bases, with 14 bases lying between them. Germline-derived CDR1 and CDR2 are SGHTA and FQGNSA.

The gene calls are TRBV30 and TRBJ1-2, with D hard to call. The CDR3 is 18 residues long. CDR1 GTSNPN and CDR2 SVGIG come from the germline V gene (reference sequence). Trimming removed 1 base from V and 4 bases from J, with 25 bases in between. The chain's CDR3 is CAWSEIGSRYSNRYGYTF. The CDR3 DNA reads as TGTGCCTGGAGTGAGATAGGCTCGAGATATTCTAATCGCTATGGCTACACCTTC. The whole variable domain, filled in from reference TRBV30 and TRBJ1-2, reads SQTIHQWPATLVQPVGSPLSLECTVEGTSNPNLYWYRQAAGRGLQLLFYSVGIGQISSEVPQNLSASRPQDRQFILSSKKLLLSDSGFYLCAWSEIGSRYSNRYGYTFGSGTRLTVV.

This sequence joins TRBV15 and TRBJ1-4, with 9 bases identical to TRBD1. The junction had 17 bases not matched to a gene; V was cut back by 4 bases and J by 5 bases. The CDR3 loop spans 19 amino acids. Per the germline V gene, CDR1 is LNHNV and CDR2 is YYDKDF (reference sequence). The CDR3 DNA reads TGTGCCACCAGCAAGGAAGAGCCCCCACACAGGGGGCGGAATGAAAAACTGTTTTTT. Translated, it gives CATSKEEPPHRGRNEKLFF.

The chain uses TRBV3-1 (or the pseudogene TRBV3-2) and TRBJ1-6, with D perhaps TRBD1 (6 bases). The V end was cut by 0 bases, the J end by 7 bases, with 19 bases between. Per germline, CDR1 LGHDT and CDR2 YNNKEL (reference sequence). The CDR3 extends over 18 amino acids. CDR3 sequence reads: CASSQDQRGWLVNSPLHF. As DNA, the CDR3 is TGTGCCAGCAGCCAAGATCAAAGGGGGTGGCTTGTAAATTCACCCCTCCACTTT.

This clone was seen a handful of times. The chain couples TRBV6-5 to TRBJ1-5, with TRBD1 identical over 7 bases. This CDR3 has 14 residues. V lost 5 bases to trimming and J lost 4 bases; unmatched junction nucleotides: 5. The germline CDR1 and CDR2 sequences are MNHEY and SVGAGI. The CDR3 DNA reads TGTGCCAGCAGTCTGACAGGGAGAAATCAGCCCCAGCATTTT. Translation gives CASSLTGRNQPQHF.

The chain combines TRBV6-6 with TRBJ2-1, with 10 nucleotides matching TRBD2. V dropped 5 bases and J dropped 0; count of bases not matched to a gene: 7. This CDR3 contains 17 residues. Looked up from germline, CDR1 is MNHNY and CDR2 is SVGAGI (reference sequence). CDR3 protein: CASSLGLAVSSYNEQFF. The CDR3 DNA is TGTGCCAGCAGTCTCGGACTAGCGGTTAGCTCCTACAATGAGCAGTTCTTC.

This clone was picked up one time. Other DNA sequences in this sample translate to the same CDR3. J is TRBJ1-3 and V is TRBV7-2, with a possible D match to TRBD1 (5 bases). V dropped 5 bases and J dropped 0 bases, with 8 bases sitting between them. Per germline, CDR1 SGHTA and CDR2 FQGNSA. There are 14 residues in the CDR3. The CDR3 here is CASSLGGSGNTIYF. CDR3 in DNA: TGTGCCAGCAGCCTTGGGGGCTCTGGAAACACCATATATTTT. Full variable domain (missing parts from reference TRBV7-2 and TRBJ1-3): GAGVSQSPSNKVTEKGKDVELRCDPISGHTALYWYRQSLGQGLEFLIYFQGNSAPDKSGLPSDRFSAERTGGSVSTLTIQRTQQEDSAVYLCASSLGGSGNTIYFGEGSWLTVV.

The J gene is TRBJ1-6, the V gene TRBV24-1; D might be TRBD1 (6 bases). The germline V gene has CDR1 KGHDR and CDR2 SFDVKD. The CDR3 is 14 residues long. The V gene lost 5 bases and the J gene lost 10 bases, with 14 bases spanning the gap. CDR3 region: CATSGRGSGSPLHF. As DNA, the CDR3 is TGTGCCACCAGTGGTAGGGGGTCTGGCTCACCCCTCCACTTT.

This chain connects TRBV30 to TRBJ1-6; 9 nucleotides align to TRBD1. CDR3 size: 13 residues. CDR1 and CDR2 (germline): GTSNPN, SVGIG (reference sequence). Trimming cost V 8 bases and J 13 bases; bases outside gene matches: 12. The CDR3 DNA follows: TGTGCCCTACACATGGGACAGGGAGTCCCCCTCCACTTT. Encoded protein: CALHMGQGVPLHF.